This TCR beta chain originates from a study of cytomegalovirus exposure and HLA in healthy donors. The table came from immunoSEQ multiplex PCR; TCRdb's copy has only in-frame clones and leaves some out. The sample has over 100,000 clones; roughly 86% are singletons. The V end was cut by 6 bases, the J end by 8 bases, with 11 bases between. The CDR3 is 12 residues long. Germline assignment: CDR1 MDHEN and CDR2 SYDVKM. As to this clone: The antigen is undetermined.

The study drew the donors from its 120-subject validation cohort, separate from the approximately 700-subject first cohort. Findings and limits, study-wide: One later analysis, an examination of the 100 to 150 validation repertoires, found that first-cohort TCR clusters tended to co-occur in them.

The sequenced material came from PBMCs. The V gene is TRBV28, the J gene TRBJ2-1, with D tentatively TRBD1 (6 bases). The sequence derives from a woman under 30 in good health and CMV-seronegative. CDR3 protein: CASRYRVYEQFF. In nucleotides, the CDR3 is TGTGCCAGCAGATACAGGGTATATGAGCAGTTCTTC.